The 15 T cell receptor beta chains below come from one sample, sequenced in a study of T cells in Graves' hyperthyroidism and ophthalmopathy. TCR beta CDR3 sequences were amplified from RNA transcripts. An initial round of RT-PCR targeting the TCR CDR3 relied on the HTBI primer set. TCRdb passed the multiplex PCR reads through MiXCR, listing each CDR3 protein once. The sample yields about 520,000 distinct CDR3 sequences, 20% seen once. Sequenced: blood. These receptors were taken from a man in his late teens or twenties with Graves' hyperthyroidism.

This clonotype came up many times. The chain employs TRBV5-5 and TRBJ1-1; unclear D gene. Germline V gene lookup returns CDR1 SGHKS and CDR2 YYEKEE (reference sequence). The CDR3 length is 13 residues. The V end lost 5 bases, the J end lost 2 bases, and 10 bases lay between the germline ends. CDR3: CASRRTLNTEAFF. The CDR3 coding sequence is TGTGCCAGCAGGCGGACGTTAAACACTGAAGCTTTCTTT.

Ten or more counts support this clonotype. The rearrangement uses TRBV6-5 and TRBJ2-5; 9 nucleotides agree with TRBD2. There are 17 residues in the CDR3. With V trimmed by 2 bases and J by 1 base, 8 bases remained unmatched. Germline CDR1 reads MNHEY; CDR2 reads SVGAGI. The CDR3 DNA follows: TGTGCCAGCAGTTACAGTCCACTAGCGGGCCTCCAAGAGACCCAGTACTTC. It codes for CASSYSPLAGLQETQYF.

This clonotype was seen at least ten times. This chain links TRBV9 with TRBJ1-1; D possibly corresponds to TRBD1 (5 bases). The V end was cut by 3 bases, the J end by 1 base, with 10 bases between. Per germline, CDR1 SGDLS and CDR2 YYNGEE. CDR3 length: 14 amino acids. The CDR3 spells CASSADSENTEAFF. Written as DNA, the CDR3 is TGTGCCAGCAGCGCAGACAGTGAGAACACTGAAGCTTTCTTT. The whole variable domain, remainder taken from reference TRBV9 and TRBJ1-1, is DSGVTQTPKHLITATGQRVTLRCSPRSGDLSVYWYQQSLDQGLQFLIQYYNGEERAKGNILERFSAQQFPDLHSELNLSSLELGDSALYFCASSADSENTEAFFGQGTRLTVV.

This clonotype was recorded a few times. This CDR3 is CASSLREGVREQYF. CDR3 in DNA: TGTGCCAGCAGTTTGCGGGAGGGCGTACGGGAGCAGTACTTC. The chain is built from TRBV28 and TRBJ2-7; 9 nucleotides match TRBD2. The CDR3 covers 14 residues. V lost 3 bases to trimming and J lost 7 bases; unmatched junction nucleotides: 7. From germline, CDR1 is MDHEN and CDR2 SYDVKM.

This clonotype was seen many times. DNA of the CDR3: TGTGCCAGTAGTATAGCCAGGGGATGGGACAATCAGCCCCAGCATTTT. It codes for CASSIARGWDNQPQHF. V usage is TRBV19 and J usage is TRBJ1-5; a weak D match, TRBD1 (6 bases). CDR1 LNHDA and CDR2 SQIVND come from the germline V gene (reference sequence). This CDR3 has 16 amino acids. Trimming shortened V by 1 base and J by 3 bases, and 13 bases separated the two germline ends.

This clonotype was seen many times. The V call is TRBV9, the J call TRBJ1-2; D is unclear. Germline loops: CDR1 SGDLS, CDR2 YYNGEE. Trimming shortened V by 0 bases and J by 4 bases, and 13 bases separated the two germline ends. The CDR3 loop spans 15 amino acids. CDR3 residues: CASSVGPVLFYGYTF. The CDR3 DNA is TGTGCCAGCAGCGTAGGGCCAGTTCTCTTCTATGGCTACACCTTC. Together with reference TRBV9 and TRBJ1-2, the CDR3 gives the full variable domain: DSGVTQTPKHLITATGQRVTLRCSPRSGDLSVYWYQQSLDQGLQFLIQYYNGEERAKGNILERFSAQQFPDLHSELNLSSLELGDSALYFCASSVGPVLFYGYTFGSGTRLTVV.

The rearrangement links TRBV11-2 to TRBJ2-2; no clear D. Germline CDR1 reads SGHAT; CDR2 reads FQNNGV. This CDR3 region has 14 residues. Trimming stripped 4 bases from V and 2 bases from J, with 8 bases between. Here the CDR3 reads CASSSNYNTGELFF. The CDR3, as DNA: TGTGCCAGCAGCTCGAACTATAACACCGGGGAGCTGTTTTTT.

This chain links TRBV20-1 with TRBJ2-2, with a possible D match to TRBD2 (7 bases). Trimming left V 0 bases short and J 6 bases short, with 11 bases between. Germline V gives CDR1 DFQATT, CDR2 SNEGSKA (reference sequence). CDR3 length: 14 residues. CDR3 coding DNA: TGCAGTGCTAGAGAGGGGGGGGCAGCCGGGGAGCTGTTTTTT. Translation gives CSAREGGAAGELFF.

The V gene is TRBV4-1, the J gene TRBJ1-2; 7 bases are shared with TRBD1. Germline lookup yields CDR1 MGHRA and CDR2 YSYEKL. The CDR3 spans 16 residues. V shed 1 base, J shed 3 bases, and the junction held 8 bases outside the gene matches. Here the CDR3 reads CASSQGYDRVDYGYTF. The CDR3 DNA is TGCGCCAGCAGCCAAGGGTATGACAGGGTTGACTATGGCTACACCTTC.

This clonotype was detected many times. The J gene is TRBJ2-7, the V gene TRBV12-3 or TRBV12-4; the D gene is possibly TRBD1 (5 bases). Trimming took 4 bases from V and 6 from J, leaving 13 bases between them. The CDR3 sequence is 13 residues long. As DNA, the CDR3 is TGTGCCAGCAGTTCAGGCAGGGAAGGCGAGCAGTACTTC. Protein product: CASSSGREGEQYF.

In its sample, this clonotype was seen a few times. The V gene is TRBV11-2, the J gene TRBJ2-5; tentative D call: TRBD2 (7 bases). Germline CDR1 reads SGHAT; CDR2 reads FQNNGV. Trimming cost V 0 bases and J 5 bases, with 13 bases left between them. This CDR3 spans 15 amino acids. The CDR3 sequence: CASSLELRGGETQYF. DNA for the CDR3: TGTGCCAGCAGCTTAGAACTCAGGGGAGGGGAGACCCAGTACTTC.

This clonotype was seen at least ten times. The chain combines TRBV30 with TRBJ1-1; 7 bases align to TRBD1. With 2 bases clipped from V and 5 bases from J, the junction kept 8 bases outside the gene matches. This CDR3 comprises 14 residues. Germline V gene sequence: CDR1 GTSNPN, CDR2 SVGIG (reference sequence). CDR3 nucleotide sequence: TGTGCCTGGAGTCCTAGGGGGCGCTGGACTGAAGCTTTCTTT. Encoded protein: CAWSPRGRWTEAFF.

A few counts support this clonotype. In DNA, the CDR3 is TGTGCCAGCTCACCACCAATTGGGGCCAACGTCCTGACTTTC. Residues: CASSPPIGANVLTF. V and J are TRBV18 and TRBJ2-6; D is uncertain. CDR1 is KGHSH and CDR2 is LQKENI in the germline V gene. The CDR3 has 14 residues. V gave up 0 bases and J gave up 3 bases, with 3 bases separating them.

This clonotype was seen at least ten times. The chain recombines TRBV7-8 with TRBJ2-5; D is unresolved. This CDR3 comprises 15 residues. Germline V gene sequence: CDR1 SGHVS, CDR2 FQNEAQ. The V end was cut by 10 bases, the J end by 3 bases, with 21 bases between. Here the CDR3 DNA reads TGTGCCACCCTAACGAGGCGAGGCCTAAAAGAGACCCAGTACTTC. Amino acids: CATLTRRGLKETQYF.

This clonotype was seen repeatedly, ten times or more. V and J are TRBV12-3 or TRBV12-4 and TRBJ1-3; no firm D call. Trimming took off 0 bases at V and 4 bases at J, with 13 bases between the two ends. This CDR3 spans 16 amino acids. CDR3 bases: TGTGCCAGCAGTTTAGCGATAACAGAAGGGGGAAACACCATATATTTT. Its protein product is CASSLAITEGGNTIYF.